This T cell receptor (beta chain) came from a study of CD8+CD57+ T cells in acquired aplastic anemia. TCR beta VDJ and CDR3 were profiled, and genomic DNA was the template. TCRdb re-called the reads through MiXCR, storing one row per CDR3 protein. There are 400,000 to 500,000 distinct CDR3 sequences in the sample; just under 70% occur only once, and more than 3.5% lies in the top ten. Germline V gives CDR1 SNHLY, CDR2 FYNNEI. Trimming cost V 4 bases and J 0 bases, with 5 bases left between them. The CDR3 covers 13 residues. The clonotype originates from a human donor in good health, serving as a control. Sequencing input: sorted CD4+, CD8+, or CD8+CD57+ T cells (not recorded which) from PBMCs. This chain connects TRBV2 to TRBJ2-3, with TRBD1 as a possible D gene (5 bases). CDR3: CASSGQSTDTQYF. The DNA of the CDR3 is TGTGCCAGCAGTGGACAGAGCACAGATACGCAGTATTTT.